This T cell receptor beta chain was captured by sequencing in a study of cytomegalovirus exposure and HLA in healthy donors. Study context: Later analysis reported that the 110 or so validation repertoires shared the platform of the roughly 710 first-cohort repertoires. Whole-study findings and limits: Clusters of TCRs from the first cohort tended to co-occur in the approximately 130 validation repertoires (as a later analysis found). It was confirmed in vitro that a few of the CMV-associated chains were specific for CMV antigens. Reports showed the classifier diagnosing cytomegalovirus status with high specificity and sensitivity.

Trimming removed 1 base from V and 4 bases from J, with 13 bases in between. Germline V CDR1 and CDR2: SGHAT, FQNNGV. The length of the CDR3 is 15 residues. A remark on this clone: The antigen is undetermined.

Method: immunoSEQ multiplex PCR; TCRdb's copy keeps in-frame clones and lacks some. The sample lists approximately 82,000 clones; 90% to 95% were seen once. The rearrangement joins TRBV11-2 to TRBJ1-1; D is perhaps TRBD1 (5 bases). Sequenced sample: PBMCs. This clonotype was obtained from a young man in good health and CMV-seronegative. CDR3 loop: CASSLVVTVPTEAFF. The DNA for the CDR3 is TGTGCCAGCAGCTTAGTCGTGACAGTCCCCACTGAAGCTTTCTTT.